Below, one T cell receptor beta chain is given with its context. Method: immunoSEQ multiplex PCR; TCRdb's copy keeps in-frame clones and lacks some. The top ten clones hold about 1.4% of a sample with roughly 170,000 clones, 94% of them seen once. The data originate from a study of control samples from healthy donors and cancer patients. V gave up 6 bases and J gave up 6 bases, with 23 bases separating them. The V gene's germline CDR1 is SNHLY and CDR2 FYNNEI. The CDR3 is 17 residues long. This chain joins TRBV2 and TRBJ1-4, with TRBD1 as a possible D gene (5 bases). The source material was blood. The source of this sequence is a woman in her late teens or twenties in good health. The CDR3 loop is CASSERGRPEGYEKLFF. For the CDR3, the DNA is TGTGCCAGCAGCGAACGGGGCCGGCCGGAAGGGTATGAAAAACTGTTTTTT.